A selection of T cell receptor beta chains follows, all from one sample in a study of CD8+ T cells in alopecia areata. TCRdb keeps only in-frame clones here, not all; method: immunoSEQ multiplex PCR. The sample lists some 150,000 clones, around 50% occurring once. The input for sequencing was CD8+ T cells sorted from blood, taken at week 0. These receptors were collected from a human donor with alopecia areata. CDR3s include the opening cysteine and the closing phenylalanine or tryptophan. D genes are given only for firm matches. Not every row has a clone size; where given, it reads once, few, many or a size class.

>TRBD1|.|TRBV6-6|TRBJ1-3|15
TGTGCCAGCAGTCCAGGGGGTTACTCTGGAAACACCATATATTTT
CASSPGGYSGNTIYF
>.|.|TRBV29-1|TRBJ2-5|13
TGCAGCGTTGAATTCGGGGGTTTAGAGACCCAGTACTTC
CSVEFGGLETQYF
>.|.|TRBV29-1|TRBJ1-2|13
TGCAGCGTTGAGGTGGAGGGGGAGAACGGCTACACCTTC
CSVEVEGENGYTF
>.|.|TRBV19|TRBJ1-1|14
TGTGCCAGTAGTATGGGGACTGGGAACACTGAAGCTTTCTTT
CASSMGTGNTEAFF
>TRBD1|once|TRBV9|TRBJ2-5|13
TGTGCCAGCAGCGCACAGGGGACGGAGACCCAGTACTTC
CASSAQGTETQYF
>.|.|TRBV29-1|TRBJ1-4|13
TGCAGCGTTGAGGACAAAAGAGATGAAAAACTGTTTTTT
CSVEDKRDEKLFF
>.|few|TRBV30|TRBJ1-2|11
TGTGCCTGGCTGCAGGGTAATAGCTACACCTTC
CAWLQGNSYTF
>.|.|TRBV5-1|TRBJ1-4|14
TGCGCCAGCAGCTTGGAAGGTCGGGACGAAAAACTGTTTTTT
CASSLEGRDEKLFF
>.|few|TRBV29-1|TRBJ2-2|12
TGCAGCGTTACAGGGCCCACCGGGGAGCTGTTTTTT
CSVTGPTGELFF
>.|.|TRBV30|TRBJ2-1|13
TGTGCCTGGAGTGACGGGTCCTACAATGAGCAGTTCTTC
CAWSDGSYNEQFF
>TRBD1|.|TRBV15|TRBJ2-7|14
TGTGCCACCAGCCGGGACAGGGGGCTCAACGAGCAGTACTTC
CATSRDRGLNEQYF
>.|.|TRBV7-3|TRBJ2-3|12
TGTGCCATATCGGGGGCCACAGATACGCAGTATTTT
CAISGATDTQYF
>.|.|TRBV29-1|TRBJ1-3|16
TGCAGCGCAGGCCCAACGTGGGATGACTCTGGAAACACCATATATTTT
CSAGPTWDDSGNTIYF
>.|.|TRBV5-6|TRBJ1-5|15
TGTGCCAGCAGCGATTACGGGGTTAGCAATCAGCCCCAGCATTTT
CASSDYGVSNQPQHF
>TRBD1|.|TRBV9|TRBJ2-2|15
TGTGCCAGCAGCGTTGCAGGGGGCGACACCGGGGAGCTGTTTTTT
CASSVAGGDTGELFF
>.|.|TRBV7-2|TRBJ1-1|11
TGTGCCAGCAGCTTAGGCAGGGTTCCTTTCTTT
CASSLGRVPFF
>TRBD1|.|TRBV29-1|TRBJ2-7|13
TGCAGCGTTGGGACAGGGATCTCCTACGAGCAGTACTTC
CSVGTGISYEQYF